Below, 11 T cell receptor beta chains from the same sample are listed, as sequenced in a study of blood T cell repertoires in COVID-19. Using immunoSEQ multiplex PCR, the repertoire was profiled, and TCRdb retains in-frame clones only, with some absent. This sample carries about 380,000 clones, more than 75% of them seen once, and the ten largest clones take under 1.2%. What was sequenced was peripheral blood. These receptors all stem from a human donor with acute or convalescent COVID-19. The donor label of this sample is uncertain.

V usage is TRBV7-2 and J usage is TRBJ2-7, with D possibly being TRBD2 (6 bases). Trimming took off 5 bases at V and 2 bases at J, with 13 bases between the two ends. The CDR3 length is 14 residues. Looked up from germline, CDR1 is SGHTA and CDR2 is FQGNSA. CDR3 in DNA: TGTGCCAGCAGCCCCGGGGGATATCCCTACGAGCAGTACTTC. It encodes CASSPGGYPYEQYF.

The chain uses TRBV28 and TRBJ2-7; a weak D match, TRBD1 (6 bases). V lost 6 bases, J lost 6 bases, and 15 bases lay in between. From germline, CDR1 is MDHEN and CDR2 SYDVKM. The CDR3 extends over 13 amino acids. As DNA, the CDR3 is TGTGCCAGCAGCCGCCGACAGGTCGGCGAGCAGTACTTC. Translation gives CASSRRQVGEQYF.

V usage is TRBV7-8 and J usage is TRBJ2-7; D unresolved. V gave up 5 bases and J gave up 3 bases, with 14 bases separating them. Looked up from germline, CDR1 is SGHVS and CDR2 is FQNEAQ. The CDR3 consists of 14 residues. CDR3 in amino acids: CASSPRLAYYEQYF. CDR3 bases: TGTGCCAGCAGCCCGCGACTGGCCTACTACGAGCAGTACTTC.

V is TRBV28 and J is TRBJ1-5, with 10 nucleotides matching TRBD1. Per the germline V gene, CDR1 is MDHEN and CDR2 is SYDVKM. This CDR3 spans 13 amino acids. Trimming cost V 10 bases and J 8 bases; bases outside gene matches: 8. The CDR3 loop reads CATLGQGMEPQHF. CDR3 nucleotides: TGTGCCACCCTGGGACAGGGGATGGAGCCCCAGCATTTT.

For this clone: This sample includes further DNA sequences coding for the same CDR3. The V call is TRBV6-5, the J call TRBJ1-3; D remains ambiguous. Germline CDR1 reads MNHEY; CDR2 reads SVGAGI. Deletions cut 0 bases from V and 1 base from J, with 10 bases between. This CDR3 has 16 residues. CDR3 nucleotides: TGTGCCAGCAGTTACTCGCGTTTTGGTTCTGGAAACACCATATATTTT. Translation: CASSYSRFGSGNTIYF.

The V and J genes are TRBV24-1 and TRBJ2-1, with 12 nucleotides matching TRBD2. This CDR3 spans 17 amino acids. With 4 bases clipped from V and 8 bases from J, the junction kept 11 bases outside the gene matches. Germline values: CDR1 KGHDR, CDR2 SFDVKD. The CDR3 DNA is TGTGCCACCAGTGACCCAAGGACTAGCGGGATTAGTGATGAGCAGTTCTTC. Translated, it gives CATSDPRTSGISDEQFF.

V is TRBV18 and J is TRBJ2-5; a possible D gene is TRBD1 (6 bases). CDR3 length: 16 residues. Germline V gene sequence: CDR1 KGHSH, CDR2 LQKENI. The V end was cut by 3 bases, the J end by 7 bases, with 21 bases between. CDR3 region: CASSPFLGAQDGTQYF. Written as DNA, the CDR3 is TGTGCCAGCTCACCTTTTCTGGGGGCGCAGGACGGGACCCAGTACTTC.

This rearrangement joins TRBV24-1 to TRBJ2-1, with D possibly matching TRBD2 (5 bases). The germline CDR1 and CDR2 sequences are KGHDR and SFDVKD. This CDR3 is 15 amino acids long. V was pared by 1 base and J by 7 bases, with 13 bases between. This CDR3 reads CATSDLRGAVNEQFF. The CDR3 coding sequence is TGTGCCACCAGTGATTTACGGGGAGCGGTGAATGAGCAGTTCTTC.

The V gene is TRBV9, the J gene TRBJ2-3; 13 nucleotides align to TRBD2. The junction had 6 bases not matched to a gene; V was cut back by 4 bases and J by 10 bases. The CDR3 is 14 amino acids. Germline V gives CDR1 SGDLS, CDR2 YYNGEE. The CDR3 spells CASSPRTSGSSQYF. DNA of the CDR3: TGTGCCAGCAGCCCGCGGACTAGCGGGAGCTCGCAGTATTTT.

The chain is built from TRBV18 and TRBJ1-5; 10 positions agree with TRBD1. The CDR3 is made up of 18 amino acids. The V segment lost 3 bases and the J segment 5 bases; nucleotides outside the gene matches: 13. Germline CDR1 and CDR2: KGHSH and LQKENI. As DNA, the CDR3 is TGTGCCAGCTCACCGGGAGTAGCTGGGACAGGGGATCATCAGCCCCAGCATTTT. Protein product: CASSPGVAGTGDHQPQHF.

The J gene is TRBJ1-4, the V gene TRBV2; TRBD1 matches at 9 bases. V lost 5 bases to trimming and J lost 7 bases; unmatched junction nucleotides: 8. The CDR3 has 15 amino acids. The germline V gene encodes CDR1 SNHLY and CDR2 FYNNEI. For the CDR3, the DNA is TGTGCCAGCAGTTTCGAACAGGGGGCATTTGAAAAACTGTTTTTT. Translation gives CASSFEQGAFEKLFF.